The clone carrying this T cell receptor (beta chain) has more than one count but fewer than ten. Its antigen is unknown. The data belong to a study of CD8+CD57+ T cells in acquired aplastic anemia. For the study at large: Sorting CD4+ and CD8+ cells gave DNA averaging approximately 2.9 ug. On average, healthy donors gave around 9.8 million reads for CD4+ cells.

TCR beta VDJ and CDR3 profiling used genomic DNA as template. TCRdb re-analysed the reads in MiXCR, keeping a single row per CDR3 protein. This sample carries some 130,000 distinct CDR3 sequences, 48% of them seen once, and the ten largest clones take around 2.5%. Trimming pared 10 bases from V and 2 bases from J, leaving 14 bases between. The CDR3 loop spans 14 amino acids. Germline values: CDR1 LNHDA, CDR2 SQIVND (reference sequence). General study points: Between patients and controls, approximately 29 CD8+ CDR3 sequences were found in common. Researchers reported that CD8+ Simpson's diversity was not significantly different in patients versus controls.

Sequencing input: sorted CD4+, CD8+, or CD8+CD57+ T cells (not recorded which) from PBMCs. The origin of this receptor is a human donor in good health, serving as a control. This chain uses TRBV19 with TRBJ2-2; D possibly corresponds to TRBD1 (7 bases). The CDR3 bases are TGTGCCATCAATCAGGGGGGTAACACCGGGGAGCTGTTTTTT. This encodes CAINQGGNTGELFF.